The 6 T cell receptor beta chains presented below share a single source sample, sequenced in a study of shared T cell receptors in the human thymus. Data came from immunoSEQ multiplex PCR; TCRdb stores just in-frame clones and leaves some out. The sample carries hundreds of thousands of clones, about 95% recorded once. Sequencing was done on a sample of thymocytes. Receptors were obtained from a human donor.

The rearrangement links TRBV7-9 to TRBJ2-7; unclear D gene. Trimming pared 3 bases from V and 0 bases from J, leaving 15 bases between. Looked up from germline, CDR1 is SEHNR and CDR2 is FQNEAQ (reference sequence). The CDR3 extends over 16 amino acids. The CDR3 sequence is CASSLAVGFGSYEQYF. Here the CDR3 DNA reads TGTGCCAGCAGCTTGGCCGTGGGGTTTGGCTCCTACGAGCAGTACTTC.

This chain links TRBV6-4 with TRBJ2-6; 11 bases agree with TRBD2. V lost 0 bases, J lost 4 bases, and 8 bases stayed unmatched. Per the germline V gene, CDR1 is MRHNA and CDR2 is SNTAGT. This CDR3 is 19 amino acids long. As DNA, the CDR3 is TGTGCCAGCAGTGACTCGTACACGGCTAGCGGGAGGGGGGCCAACGTCCTGACTTTC. Protein product: CASSDSYTASGRGANVLTF.

This rearrangement joins TRBV7-2 to TRBJ2-5; D is possibly TRBD2 (7 bases). Per germline, CDR1 SGHTA and CDR2 FQGNSA. Trimming shortened V by 0 bases and J by 5 bases, and 22 bases separated the two germline ends. The CDR3 length is 18 residues. In DNA, the CDR3 is TGTGCCAGCAGCTTAGCCCATAGCAGGGGCGGGAGCCTGGAGACCCAGTACTTC. Its translation: CASSLAHSRGGSLETQYF. The full variable domain, its missing parts supplied by reference TRBV7-2 and TRBJ2-5, is GAGVSQSPSNKVTEKGKDVELRCDPISGHTALYWYRQSLGQGLEFLIYFQGNSAPDKSGLPSDRFSAERTGGSVSTLTIQRTQQEDSAVYLCASSLAHSRGGSLETQYFGPGTRLLVL.

V gene TRBV5-6 combines with J gene TRBJ2-7, with 10 bases lining up with TRBD2. The junction had 6 bases not matched to a gene; V was cut back by 0 bases and J by 3 bases. Germline-derived CDR1 and CDR2 are SGHDT and YYEEEE. The CDR3 has 16 amino acids. As DNA, the CDR3 is TGTGCCAGCAGCTTGGCCGGTAGCGGGAGGAGCTACGAGCAGTACTTC. It is translated as CASSLAGSGRSYEQYF. The full variable domain, its missing parts supplied by reference TRBV5-6 and TRBJ2-7, is DAGVTQSPTHLIKTRGQQVTLRCSPKSGHDTVSWYQQALGQGPQFIFQYYEEEERQRGNFPDRFSGHQFPNYSSELNVNALLLGDSALYLCASSLAGSGRSYEQYFGPGTRLTVT.

This clone was observed once. This sequence joins TRBV28 and TRBJ1-6, with TRBD1 matching 8 bases. Looked up from germline, CDR1 is MDHEN and CDR2 is SYDVKM. J lost 9 bases, V lost 5 bases, and 9 bases had no gene match. The CDR3 sequence is 15 residues long. The CDR3 coding sequence is TGTGCCAGCAGTCCCGGGACAGGCTTAGGTTCACCCCTCCACTTT. Translation gives CASSPGTGLGSPLHF. Combining the CDR3 with reference TRBV28 and TRBJ1-6 gives the whole variable domain DVKVTQSSRYLVKRTGEKVFLECVQDMDHENMFWYRQDPGLGLRLIYFSYDVKMKEKGDIPEGYSVSREKKERFSLILESASTNQTSMYLCASSPGTGLGSPLHFGNGTRLTVT.

The J gene is TRBJ1-5, the V gene TRBV28; possible D gene TRBD1, 6 bases. Germline V gene lookup returns CDR1 MDHEN and CDR2 SYDVKM. V lost 5 bases to trimming and J lost 5 bases, with 22 bases between them. The CDR3 has 17 amino acids. The chain's CDR3 is CASSPKGDTYWDQPQHF. The DNA for the CDR3 is TGTGCCAGCAGTCCAAAAGGGGACACCTATTGGGATCAGCCCCAGCATTTT.